A selection of T cell receptor beta chains follows, all from one sample in a study of glioma-infiltrating T cells after dendritic cell vaccination. The assay was immunoSEQ multiplex PCR, and TCRdb's table has in-frame clones only and misses some. The sample has some 70,000 clones, approximately 80% seen once. The sample was blood, taken before dendritic cell vaccination. These receptors were taken from a human donor with glioblastoma. Both conserved end residues are part of each CDR3. The D gene is left open where the match is weak. For some rows the clone size is stated as once, few or many, or as a class when expanded; others skip it.

CDR3 DNA	CDR3 protein	D gene	V gene	J gene	clone size
TGTGCCAGCAGTCTACAGGGGGAAATTAATTCACCCCTCCACTTT	CASSLQGEINSPLHF	TRBD1	TRBV7-9	TRBJ1-6	-
TGTGCCAGCAGCCCTGACGGGACAGGCGTTGAAAATCACCCCCTCCACTTT	CASSPDGTGVENHPLHF	TRBD1	TRBV11-2	TRBJ1-6	-
TGCGCCAGCAGCTTGGAGGGGGCCCTGGGTGAGACCCAGTACTTC	CASSLEGALGETQYF	TRBD1	TRBV5-1	TRBJ2-5	-
TGTGCCTGGAGTGATACAACAGGGAACACTGAAGCTTTCTTT	CAWSDTTGNTEAFF	-	TRBV30	TRBJ1-1	-
TGTGCCAGCAGCTTCTGGTCAGGGGCGGACACCGGGGAGCTGTTTTTT	CASSFWSGADTGELFF	-	TRBV7-6	TRBJ2-2	-
TGTGCCAGCAGTCCCGACTATAACTACAATGAGCAGTTCTTC	CASSPDYNYNEQFF	-	TRBV6-5	TRBJ2-1	few
TGTGCCAGCAGCGACGGACAGGGATTGGAGACCCAGTACTTC	CASSDGQGLETQYF	TRBD1	TRBV9	TRBJ2-5	once
TGTGCTAGTGGTCCGGCGGGACAGCTCACAGATACGCAGTATTTT	CASGPAGQLTDTQYF	-	TRBV12-5	TRBJ2-3	many
TGTGCCAGCATGACTAGCGGGGGGGCAGATACGCAGTATTTT	CASMTSGGADTQYF	TRBD2	TRBV6-6	TRBJ2-3	-
TGTGCCAGCAATTTCGACCGGGACAGCGTCTACACAGATACGCAGTATTTT	CASNFDRDSVYTDTQYF	TRBD1	TRBV2	TRBJ2-3	-
TGTGCCAGCAGCGTAGCGAAGGACAGGGCGGGCACCGGGGAGCTGTTTTTT	CASSVAKDRAGTGELFF	TRBD1	TRBV9	TRBJ2-2	-
TGTGCCAGCAGTGACCCGACAGGGGCTGGAAACACCATATATTTT	CASSDPTGAGNTIYF	TRBD1	TRBV6-4	TRBJ1-3	-
TGCGCCAGCGGCCGGGACAGGGAGTTCTTC	CASGRDREFF	TRBD1	TRBV10-1	TRBJ2-1	-
TGTGCCAGCAGCTTCGGACAGGACACTGAAGCTTTCTTT	CASSFGQDTEAFF	TRBD1	TRBV7-9	TRBJ1-1	-
TGTGCCAGCAGTTACGACAATAGCAATCAGCCCCAGCATTTT	CASSYDNSNQPQHF	-	TRBV6-5	TRBJ1-5	-
TGCGCCAGCAGCGTTGACACCGCGGGAGATAATGAAAAACTGTTTTTT	CASSVDTAGDNEKLFF	-	TRBV5-1	TRBJ1-4	-
TGCGCCAGCAGCCAAGAAGGGGGAGGGAGGGTGAACACTGAAGCTTTCTTT	CASSQEGGGRVNTEAFF	-	TRBV4-1	TRBJ1-1	-
TGTGCCAGCAGTTTGCTCCAGGGGGGATTGGAGACCCAGTACTTC	CASSLLQGGLETQYF	-	TRBV28	TRBJ2-5	-
TGTGCCAGCAGCGTAGGTAGTAGCGGGACCTCAGATACGCAGTATTTT	CASSVGSSGTSDTQYF	TRBD2	TRBV9	TRBJ2-3	-
TGTGCCAGCAGCTTTGGGGGGAATCAGCCCCAGCATTTT	CASSFGGNQPQHF	-	TRBV7-9	TRBJ1-5	-
TGTGCCAGCAGCTTAAGTTCAGGGGTGGATTCACCCCTCCACTTT	CASSLSSGVDSPLHF	-	TRBV7-3	TRBJ1-6	-
TGTGCCAGTAGTATAGATAGAGATACGCAGTATTTT	CASSIDRDTQYF	-	TRBV19	TRBJ2-3	once
TGTGCCAGCAGCTTGACCCAGAAAGAGACCCAGTACTTC	CASSLTQKETQYF	-	TRBV5-4	TRBJ2-5	few
TGTGCCAGCAGCGTAGAGCGATGGACCTACAATGAGCAGTTCTTC	CASSVERWTYNEQFF	-	TRBV9	TRBJ2-1	-